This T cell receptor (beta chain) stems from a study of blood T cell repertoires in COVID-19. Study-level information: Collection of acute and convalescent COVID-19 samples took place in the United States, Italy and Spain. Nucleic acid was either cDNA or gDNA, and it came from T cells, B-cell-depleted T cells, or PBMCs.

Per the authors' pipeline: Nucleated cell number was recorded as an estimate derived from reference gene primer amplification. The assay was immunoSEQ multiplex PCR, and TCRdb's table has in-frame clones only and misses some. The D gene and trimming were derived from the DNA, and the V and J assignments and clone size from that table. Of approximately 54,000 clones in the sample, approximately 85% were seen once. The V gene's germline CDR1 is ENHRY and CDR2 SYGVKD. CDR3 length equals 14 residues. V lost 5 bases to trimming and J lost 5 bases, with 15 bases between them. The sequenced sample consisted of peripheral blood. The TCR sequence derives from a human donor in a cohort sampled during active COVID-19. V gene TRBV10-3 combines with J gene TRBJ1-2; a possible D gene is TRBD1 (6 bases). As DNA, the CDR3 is TGTGCCATCAGTCGAATAGGACAGTCGTATGGCTACACCTTC. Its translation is CAISRIGQSYGYTF.